These 8 T cell receptor beta chains originate from one sample sequenced in a study of blood T cells in healthy people across ages. Alongside a J-beta primer mix, a sample-barcoded 5' primer served in a second PCR lasting about 7 to 12 cycles. TCRdb processed the 5' RACE reads anew with MiXCR; each CDR3 protein has one entry. The top ten clones hold around 21% of a sample with approximately 820,000 distinct CDR3 sequences, around 43% of them seen once. Specimen: blood. These TCRs come from a man between 60 and 75 years old in good health.

This clonotype has a handful of counts. The V gene is TRBV7-2, the J gene TRBJ2-3; 10 bases fit TRBD1. The CDR3 loop spans 16 amino acids. V was pared by 5 bases and J by 6 bases, with 11 bases of the junction left unmatched. From germline, CDR1 is SGHTA and CDR2 FQGNSA. The CDR3 reads CASSLQATGGGDTQYF. The CDR3 nucleotides read TGTGCCAGCAGCCTTCAAGCGACAGGGGGCGGTGATACGCAGTATTTT. The full variable domain, with the rest looked up from reference TRBV7-2 and TRBJ2-3, is GAGVSQSPSNKVTEKGKDVELRCDPISGHTALYWYRQSLGQGLEFLIYFQGNSAPDKSGLPSDRFSAERTGGSVSTLTIQRTQQEDSAVYLCASSLQATGGGDTQYFGPGTRLTVL.

V is TRBV6-2 or TRBV6-3 and J is TRBJ2-3; no firm D call. In germline, CDR1 is MNHEY, CDR2 SVGEGT. This CDR3 comprises 14 residues. The V end was cut by 5 bases, the J end by 2 bases, with 11 bases between. CDR3 region: CASSPTLPTDTQYF. CDR3 in DNA: TGTGCCAGCAGTCCCACTCTACCCACAGATACGCAGTATTTT.

This clonotype was counted once. The V and J genes are TRBV7-2 and TRBJ1-5; tentatively, D is TRBD1 (6 bases). The CDR3 contains 18 residues. In germline, CDR1 is SGHTA, CDR2 FQGNSA. Between the trimmed V and J ends, which lost 6 bases and 2 bases, there was a span of 23 bases. The CDR3 bases are TGTGCCAGCAGTTCCGGACGGGGGGCGGTGGGTGGCAATCAGCCCCAGCATTTT. This codes for CASSSGRGAVGGNQPQHF.

The chain is built from TRBV7-9 and TRBJ1-2; a weak D match, TRBD1 (5 bases). The CDR3 loop spans 14 amino acids. V was trimmed by 3 bases and J by 9 bases, leaving 17 bases between them. Germline V lookup: CDR1 SEHNR, CDR2 FQNEAQ (reference sequence). Here the CDR3 DNA reads TGTGCCAGCAGCTTTGAAGGACAATCGGCGTGCTACACCTTC. Translation: CASSFEGQSACYTF.

Only a few counts were recorded for this clonotype. The CDR3 sequence is CSVVLTGITDTQYF. Written as DNA, the CDR3 is TGCAGCGTTGTCTTGACAGGGATCACAGATACGCAGTATTTT. This rearrangement joins TRBV29-1 to TRBJ2-3; the match to TRBD1 covers 7 bases. The CDR3 is made up of 14 amino acids. V lost 4 bases and J lost 2; bases outside the gene matches: 6. From germline, CDR1 is SQVTM and CDR2 ANQGSEA.

V and J are TRBV20-1 and TRBJ2-1, with 10 bases fitting TRBD1. After removal of 0 bases from V and 1 base from J, the junction contained 6 bases not matched to a gene. The CDR3 consists of 17 residues. Germline CDR1 and CDR2: DFQATT and SNEGSKA (reference sequence). The CDR3 spells CSARDLRTGGSYNEQFF. In DNA form, the CDR3 reads TGCAGTGCTAGAGATCTTCGGACAGGGGGGTCCTACAATGAGCAGTTCTTC.

The chain employs TRBV6-6 and TRBJ2-7, with a possible D match to TRBD1 (6 bases). V was shortened by 6 bases and J by 2 bases, with 17 bases between the two germline ends. Per germline, CDR1 MNHNY and CDR2 SVGAGI (reference sequence). The CDR3 is 15 amino acids. CDR3 sequence (DNA): TGTGCCAGCAGCTTACGGGACACCGGTACCTACGAGCAGTACTTC. This translates into CASSLRDTGTYEQYF.

On this clonotype: Sequence at one end of the junction differs from germline and may be a read error. The rearrangement links TRBV15 to TRBJ1-1, with D hard to call. The CDR3 is 14 residues long. Germline CDR1 LNHNV, CDR2 YYDKDF (reference sequence). CDR3 region: CATSRDLQNPEAFF. The CDR3 nucleotides read TGTGCCACCAGCAGAGATCTACAGAACCCTGAAGCTTTCTTT.